These 20 T cell receptor beta chains were all obtained from the same sample, sequenced in a study of blood T cells in healthy people across ages. The authors ran a second PCR of 7 to 11 cycles using a sample-barcoded 5' primer and a J-beta primer mix. TCRdb recomputed calls from the 5' RACE reads with MiXCR, one row per CDR3 protein. The data contain some 690,000 distinct CDR3 sequences, about a fifth of them singletons. Input material: blood. These receptors all come from a man aged 65-85 years in good health.

The chain combines TRBV14 with TRBJ2-4; a possible D gene is TRBD2 (5 bases). The CDR3 sequence is 15 residues long. Germline V CDR1 and CDR2: SGHDN, FVKESK. Trimming shortened V by 2 bases and J by 2 bases, and 10 bases separated the two germline ends. CDR3 residues: CASSQQAGTKNIQYF. CDR3 bases: TGTGCCAGCAGCCAACAGGCCGGGACCAAAAACATTCAGTACTTC.

J is TRBJ2-1 and V is TRBV24-1; 9 bases align to TRBD2. The germline V gene has CDR1 KGHDR and CDR2 SFDVKD. CDR3 length: 14 residues. V shed 9 bases, J shed 8 bases, and the junction held 10 bases outside the gene matches. CDR3 in amino acids: CATQSAGGPHEQFF. CDR3 nucleotide sequence: TGTGCCACCCAGTCCGCGGGAGGGCCACATGAGCAGTTCTTC.

This sequence joins TRBV18 and TRBJ1-4; 7 bases are shared with TRBD1. The CDR3 is 15 amino acids. With V trimmed by 5 bases and J by 4 bases, 7 bases remained unmatched. The germline CDR1 and CDR2 sequences are KGHSH and LQKENI. The CDR3 loop reads CASSIKAGGNEKLFF. Here the CDR3 DNA reads TGTGCCAGCTCAATCAAGGCAGGGGGTAATGAAAAACTGTTTTTT.

This chain uses TRBV7-2 with TRBJ1-2; no clear D. Germline-derived CDR1 and CDR2 are SGHTA and FQGNSA. The V and J ends lost 4 bases and 3 bases respectively, with 18 bases between them. The CDR3 is 16 residues long. CDR3 in amino acids: CASSSPGERVDYGYTF. The DNA of the CDR3 is TGTGCCAGCAGCTCCCCGGGTGAGAGAGTTGACTATGGCTACACCTTC.

This clonotype appeared many times. This sequence joins TRBV12-3 or TRBV12-4 and TRBJ2-3; TRBD2 matches 12 bases. The CDR3 has 16 residues. V shed 5 bases and J 3 bases; nucleotides not matched to a gene: 6. CDR3 sequence reads: CASSRTSGKATDTQYF. The CDR3 DNA reads TGTGCCAGCAGTCGGACTAGCGGGAAGGCGACAGATACGCAGTATTTT.

This clonotype was seen only once. The chain recombines TRBV6-5 with TRBJ2-1, with D possibly TRBD2 on 5 matching bases. Germline CDR1 MNHEY, CDR2 SVGAGI. The V end lost 8 bases, the J end lost 1 base, and 15 bases lay between the germline ends. The CDR3 is made up of 15 amino acids. The CDR3: CASGWGVTSYNEQFF. In DNA, the CDR3 is TGTGCCAGCGGATGGGGAGTAACATCCTACAATGAGCAGTTCTTC.

This clonotype appeared a few times. One junction end disagrees with the germline gene, perhaps due to a read error. The chain combines TRBV7-6 with TRBJ1-2; no definite D call. The CDR3 sequence is 13 residues long. In germline, CDR1 is SGHVS, CDR2 FNYEAQ. CDR3 nucleotide sequence: TGCGCCAGCAGCTTTAGGCGGGACTATGGCTACACCTTC. Protein: CASSFRRDYGYTF.

The CDR3 nucleotides read TGCGCCAGCAGCCAAGATTACGGGGGACTCTATGGCTACACCTTC. This gives the protein CASSQDYGGLYGYTF. The chain couples TRBV4-3 to TRBJ1-2; TRBD1 is a possible D gene (5 bases). CDR1 LGHNA and CDR2 YSLEER come from the germline V gene. V shed 0 bases and J shed 4 bases, with 12 bases lying between them. The CDR3 length is 15 residues.

The chain couples TRBV6-5 to TRBJ2-3, with 13 bases matching TRBD2. The CDR3 is 16 amino acids. The ends lost 5 bases at V and 2 bases at J; junction bases unmatched: 4. CDR1 and CDR2 (germline): MNHEY, SVGAGI. The CDR3 bases are TGTGCCAGCAGTCGGACTAGCGGGGGAGCCACAGATACGCAGTATTTT. The encoded protein is CASSRTSGGATDTQYF.

This clonotype was seen a few times. The chain combines TRBV20-1 with TRBJ2-7, with TRBD2 matching 8 bases. The CDR3 totals 14 residues. V lost 5 bases to trimming and J lost 2 bases; unmatched junction nucleotides: 8. The germline gives CDR1 DFQATT, CDR2 SNEGSKA (reference sequence). CDR3 sequence: CSAEGAGAPYEQYF. Written as DNA, the CDR3 is TGCAGTGCTGAAGGAGCGGGGGCCCCCTACGAGCAGTACTTC.

Details on this clonotype: No conserved phenylalanine or tryptophan is present at the end of the CDR3, so a read error is the likely explanation. The chain combines TRBV7-8 with TRBJ2-1, with TRBD2 matching over 8 bases. The V and J ends lost 5 bases and 3 bases, in that order; junction bases with no gene match: 6. Germline-derived CDR1 and CDR2 are SGHVS and FQNEAQ. This CDR3 is 15 amino acids long. The CDR3 sequence: CASSVSGGNYNEQFS. DNA for the CDR3: TGTGCCAGCAGCGTCAGCGGGGGCAACTACAATGAGCAGTTCTCC.

The table lists this clonotype with a few counts. The V and J genes are TRBV29-1 and TRBJ1-2; the D gene is possibly TRBD1 (6 bases). Trimming left V 3 bases short and J 2 bases short, with 10 bases between. CDR1 SQVTM and CDR2 ANQGSEA come from the germline V gene. This CDR3 is built from 13 residues. The CDR3 nucleotides read TGCAGCGTTGATAGGGGGATCAACTATGGCTACACCTTC. Its translation: CSVDRGINYGYTF.

The genes are TRBV5-5 and TRBJ2-3, with 11 bases identical to TRBD2. This CDR3 has 17 residues. V gave up 3 bases and J gave up 2 bases; unmatched junction bases: 8. Germline lookup yields CDR1 SGHKS and CDR2 YYEKEE (reference sequence). The chain's CDR3 is CASSSLLTSGVTDTQYF. As DNA, the CDR3 is TGTGCCAGCAGCTCCCTCTTGACTAGCGGGGTCACAGATACGCAGTATTTT.

Written as DNA, the CDR3 is TGTGCCAGCAGTCCCAATTCAGGGGTCTACGAGCAGTACTTC. Amino acid sequence: CASSPNSGVYEQYF. The chain employs TRBV27 and TRBJ2-7, with D possibly being TRBD1 (6 bases). CDR3 length equals 14 residues. V was pared by 5 bases and J by 3 bases, with 14 bases between. CDR1 MNHEY and CDR2 SMNVEV come from the germline V gene (reference sequence).

The chain couples TRBV18 to TRBJ2-1, with no clear D. Germline V gene sequence: CDR1 KGHSH, CDR2 LQKENI. CDR3 size: 14 residues. Trimming pared 6 bases from V and 2 bases from J, leaving 11 bases between. For the CDR3, the DNA is TGTGCCAGCTCCCGGCTTCCCGCCTACAATGAGCAGTTCTTC. This gives the protein CASSRLPAYNEQFF.

The V and J genes are TRBV5-6 and TRBJ2-5; D is undetermined. Looked up from germline, CDR1 is SGHDT and CDR2 is YYEEEE. The CDR3 has 13 residues. V was pared by 4 bases and J by 1 base, with 8 bases between. The CDR3 sequence: CASSGPSQETQYF. CDR3 coding DNA: TGTGCCAGCAGCGGACCCTCCCAAGAGACCCAGTACTTC.

This rearrangement joins TRBV20-1 to TRBJ2-4, with a possible D match to TRBD2 (5 bases). Germline V lookup: CDR1 DFQATT, CDR2 SNEGSKA (reference sequence). Trimming cost V 3 bases and J 8 bases, with 11 bases left between them. The CDR3 totals 12 residues. Here the CDR3 reads CSASGDEDIQYF. CDR3 coding DNA: TGCAGTGCTAGCGGGGATGAAGACATTCAGTACTTC.

The genes are TRBV20-1 and TRBJ1-2; perhaps TRBD1 as D (6 bases). Trimming left V 1 base short and J 10 bases short, with 19 bases between. Germline assignment: CDR1 DFQATT and CDR2 SNEGSKA (reference sequence). CDR3 length equals 14 residues. The CDR3 sequence: CSARVAGTTGLYTF. DNA of the CDR3: TGCAGTGCTAGAGTTGCCGGGACAACGGGCCTCTACACCTTC.

V gene TRBV29-1 combines with J gene TRBJ2-7; D is perhaps TRBD1 (5 bases). The length of the CDR3 is 11 residues. Germline-derived CDR1 and CDR2 are SQVTM and ANQGSEA. V dropped 6 bases and J dropped 3 bases, with 9 bases sitting between them. The CDR3 spells CSVTDSYEQYV. Written as DNA, the CDR3 is TGCAGCGTCACTGACAGCTACGAGCAGTACGTC.

This sequence joins TRBV7-2 and TRBJ2-7; possible D gene TRBD1, 5 bases. The V gene lost 2 bases and the J gene lost 1 base, with 12 bases spanning the gap. The germline CDR1 and CDR2 sequences are SGHTA and FQGNSA. This CDR3 has 15 residues. CDR3 nucleotides: TGTGCCAGCAGCTTACAGGGTGGCGGATCCTACGAGCAGTACGTC. It yields the protein CASSLQGGGSYEQYV.